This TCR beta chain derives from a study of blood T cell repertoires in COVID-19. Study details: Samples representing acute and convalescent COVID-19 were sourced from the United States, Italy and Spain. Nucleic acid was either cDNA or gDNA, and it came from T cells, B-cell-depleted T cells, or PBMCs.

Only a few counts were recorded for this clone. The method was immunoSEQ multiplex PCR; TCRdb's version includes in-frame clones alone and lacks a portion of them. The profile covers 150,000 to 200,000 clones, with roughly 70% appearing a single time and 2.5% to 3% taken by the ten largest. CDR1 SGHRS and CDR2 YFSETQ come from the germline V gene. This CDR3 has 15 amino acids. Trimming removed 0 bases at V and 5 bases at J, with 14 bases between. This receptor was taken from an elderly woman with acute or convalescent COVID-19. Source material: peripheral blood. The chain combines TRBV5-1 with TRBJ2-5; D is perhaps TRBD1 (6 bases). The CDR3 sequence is CASSLGSGDGETQYF. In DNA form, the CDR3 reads TGCGCCAGCAGCTTGGGTTCAGGGGATGGGGAGACCCAGTACTTC.